This T cell receptor beta chain was sequenced for a study of long-term antiretroviral therapy in people with HIV. Study overall: About a decade before 2015, the earliest samples were taken when ART was typically delayed.

Study observations and caveats: Data on ART adherence, viral resistance or therapy changes were unavailable.

On this clone itself: Its antigen is currently unknown.

Germline V lookup: CDR1 MDHEN, CDR2 SYDVKM. The CDR3 is 13 residues long. V lost 7 bases and J 0 bases, leaving 9 bases between the germline ends. They ran version v3.0 of the immunoSEQ assay at survey level. The repertoire was sequenced with immunoSEQ multiplex PCR; TCRdb's copy has only in-frame clones and lacks some. The sample consists of 30,000 to 40,000 clones, roughly 77% of them appearing once. Specimens held roughly 0.9-10 million cryopreserved PBMC prior to DNA extraction. The chain employs TRBV28 and TRBJ1-1; perhaps TRBD1 as D (5 bases). This sequence originates from a man aged 18 to 30 with HIV. The sample in question was unsorted PBMCs, obtained 1.9 years after starting antiretroviral therapy. This CDR3 reads CASKPGMNTEAFF. The CDR3 DNA follows: TGTGCCAGCAAACCAGGGATGAACACTGAAGCTTTCTTT.